This entry lists 32 T cell receptor beta chains sequenced from one sample in a study of T cell responses to AZD1222 COVID-19 vaccine. The method was immunoSEQ multiplex PCR; TCRdb's version includes in-frame clones alone and lacks a portion of them. The repertoire includes roughly 120,000 clones, around nine tenths of them detected once, and more than 2.5% sits in the top ten. Sequencing was performed on peripheral blood, taken on day 0 of AZD1222 vaccination. Source of these receptors: an adult in good health.

V and J are TRBV6-5 and TRBJ2-7, with D perhaps TRBD2 (5 bases). Germline V lookup: CDR1 MNHEY, CDR2 SVGAGI. CDR3 length: 15 amino acids. V was cut by 5 bases and J by 1 base, with 15 bases left in between. Written as DNA, the CDR3 is TGTGCCAGCAGTCCCCGGAGACGGGATTCCTACGAGCAGTACTTC. As protein: CASSPRRRDSYEQYF.

CDR3 loop: CASSSAGGWGYTF. The CDR3 DNA reads TGTGCCAGCAGCTCCGCAGGGGGATGGGGCTACACCTTC. The J gene is TRBJ1-2, the V gene TRBV7-6; 7 bases align to TRBD1. The CDR3 is made up of 13 amino acids. In germline, CDR1 is SGHVS, CDR2 FNYEAQ. Trimming removed 4 bases from V and 8 bases from J; junction bases left unmatched: 7. The full variable domain, rest sourced from reference TRBV7-6 and TRBJ1-2, is GAGVSQSPRYKVTKRGQDVALRCDPISGHVSLYWYRQALGQGPEFLTYFNYEAQQDKSGLPNDRFSAERPEGSISTLTIQRTEQRDSAMYRCASSSAGGWGYTFGSGTRLTVV.

Here the CDR3 DNA reads TGTGCCACCAGTGACACCGGGACTGGCACAGATACGCAGTATTTT. Amino acid sequence: CATSDTGTGTDTQYF. The genes are TRBV24-1 and TRBJ2-3; TRBD2 is a possible D gene (6 bases). This CDR3 comprises 15 residues. Looked up from germline, CDR1 is KGHDR and CDR2 is SFDVKD. Trimming cost V 4 bases and J 1 base, with 11 bases left between them.

This clone has a single count. V and J are TRBV7-3 and TRBJ1-1; 10 bases are a match to TRBD1. CDR3 size: 14 residues. J gave up 5 bases and V 5 bases, and 5 bases lay outside the gene matches. Germline assignment: CDR1 SGHTA and CDR2 FQGTGA. CDR3 bases: TGTGCCAGCAGCCTAGGGGACAGGGGAACTGAAGCTTTCTTT. This gives the protein CASSLGDRGTEAFF. Full variable domain (missing parts from reference TRBV7-3 and TRBJ1-1): GAGVSQTPSNKVTEKGKYVELRCDPISGHTALYWYRQSLGQGPEFLIYFQGTGAADDSGLPNDRFFAVRPEGSVSTLKIQRTERGDSAVYLCASSLGDRGTEAFFGQGTRLTVV.

The gene calls are TRBV19 and TRBJ2-5, with a tentative D call TRBD1 (6 bases). This CDR3 has 15 residues. Germline V gene data show CDR1 as LNHDA and CDR2 as SQIVND (reference sequence). Trimming left V 5 bases short and J 2 bases short, with 15 bases between. The CDR3 region has the DNA TGTGCCAGTAGTTTACCGGGACAACCACAAGAGACCCAGTACTTC. Its protein product is CASSLPGQPQETQYF.

V is TRBV21-1 and J is TRBJ2-1; the tabulated D call, TRBD2, remains unverified against the DNA. TRBV21-1 is a pseudogene segment. This CDR3 spans 19 amino acids. CDR3: CASSKVGRGRDLPYNEQFF. In DNA form, the CDR3 reads TGTGCCAGCAGCAAAGTAGGGAGGGGAAGGGACTTACCCTACAATGAGCAGTTCTTC.

This chain uses TRBV7-8 with TRBJ1-1; D not resolved. CDR1 is SGHVS, CDR2 FQNEAQ, per germline. The CDR3 covers 13 residues. The V and J ends lost 1 base and 1 base respectively, with 4 bases between them. CDR3 loop: CASSLGRNTEAFF. The CDR3 DNA reads as TGTGCCAGCAGCTTAGGCAGGAACACTGAAGCTTTCTTT.

The CDR3 loop is CASSPTIGVGNEKLFF. The CDR3 nucleotides read TGTGCCAGCAGCCCCACGATTGGGGTGGGTAATGAAAAACTGTTTTTT. This chain joins TRBV3-1 (or the pseudogene TRBV3-2) and TRBJ1-4; D uncertain. Germline V gene sequence: CDR1 LGHDT, CDR2 YNNKEL (reference sequence). Trimming removed 4 bases at V and 4 bases at J, with 16 bases between. There are 16 residues in the CDR3.

The chain carries TRBV9 and TRBJ2-1, with a tentative D call TRBD2 (6 bases). V was clipped by 6 bases and J by 5 bases, with 18 bases between them. The CDR3 length is 15 residues. Per the germline V gene, CDR1 is SGDLS and CDR2 is YYNGEE. As DNA, the CDR3 is TGTGCCAGCACCGTTACGGGAGTCCCCCACAATGAGCAGTTCTTC. Protein: CASTVTGVPHNEQFF.

This clone occurred a few times. The genes are TRBV9 and TRBJ2-5, with D tentatively TRBD2 (8 bases). Germline CDR1 is SGDLS and CDR2 is YYNGEE. V was clipped by 4 bases and J by 0 bases, with 25 bases between them. CDR3 length equals 19 residues. The CDR3 DNA sequence: TGTGCCAGCAGCCAAAGGGGGACTAGGACAGGAGCGTACCAAGAGACCCAGTACTTC. Encoded protein: CASSQRGTRTGAYQETQYF.

This clone came up a few times. The chain is built from TRBV7-9 and TRBJ2-7; the D gene is possibly TRBD2 (6 bases). Germline V lookup: CDR1 SEHNR, CDR2 FQNEAQ (reference sequence). CDR3 size: 15 residues. V was cut by 7 bases and J by 6 bases, with 22 bases left in between. The CDR3 spells CASNPRSAGRSEQYF. The CDR3 nucleotides are TGTGCCAGCAACCCCCGCTCAGCAGGGAGGAGCGAGCAGTACTTC.

V and J are TRBV7-6 and TRBJ2-1; a weak D match, TRBD2 (5 bases). This CDR3 region has 13 residues. The V gene lost 0 bases and the J gene lost 11 bases, with 11 bases spanning the gap. CDR1 and CDR2 (germline): SGHVS, FNYEAQ. The CDR3 bases are TGTGCCAGCAGCTTAGCGGTCACGGGAAAGCAGTTCTTC. Protein: CASSLAVTGKQFF.

The chain carries TRBV29-1 and TRBJ2-1, with 10 positions matching TRBD2. CDR1 is SQVTM and CDR2 is ANQGSEA in the germline V gene. The V segment lost 6 bases and the J segment 5 bases; nucleotides outside the gene matches: 7. This CDR3 has 14 amino acids. CDR3 protein: CSVQYSGRHNEQFF. The CDR3 bases are TGCAGCGTCCAATATAGCGGGAGGCACAATGAGCAGTTCTTC.

The V call is TRBV5-5, the J call TRBJ2-7; the match to TRBD1 covers 7 bases. This CDR3 is built from 16 residues. The V gene end was trimmed by 0 bases and the J gene end by 3 bases; junction bases not matched to a gene: 9. Germline lookup yields CDR1 SGHKS and CDR2 YYEKEE (reference sequence). CDR3 amino acids: CASSLAAPGTVYEQYF. CDR3 nucleotide sequence: TGTGCCAGCAGCTTGGCGGCCCCTGGGACAGTCTACGAGCAGTACTTC.

V is TRBV19 and J is TRBJ1-2; tentative D call: TRBD1 (5 bases). Germline loops: CDR1 LNHDA, CDR2 SQIVND (reference sequence). CDR3 length: 15 amino acids. Trimming removed 0 bases from V and 6 bases from J, with 14 bases in between. The CDR3 sequence: CASSIEGPGGDGYTF. In DNA, the CDR3 is TGTGCCAGTAGTATAGAAGGGCCGGGGGGAGATGGCTACACCTTC.

The V and J genes are TRBV4-2 and TRBJ1-5, with D possibly matching TRBD1 (5 bases). Germline V gene lookup returns CDR1 LGHNA and CDR2 YNFKEQ. The V gene lost 2 bases and the J gene lost 0 bases, with 11 bases spanning the gap. The length of the CDR3 is 16 residues. Here the CDR3 DNA reads TGTGCCAGCAGCCAATCTCAGGGCTATAGCAATCAGCCCCAGCATTTT. This gives the protein CASSQSQGYSNQPQHF.

This clone appeared once. The chain couples TRBV9 to TRBJ2-7; 9 nucleotides agree with TRBD2. The J segment lost 6 bases and the V segment lost 0 bases, leaving 16 bases of the junction unmatched. The germline V gene encodes CDR1 SGDLS and CDR2 YYNGEE. The CDR3 has 18 residues. The CDR3 nucleotides read TGTGCCAGCAGCGTAGGGGGCCTGGGTGCGGGAGGGCCTTCCGAGCAGTACTTC. The encoded protein is CASSVGGLGAGGPSEQYF.

The chain carries TRBV5-8 and TRBJ1-4; the D gene is possibly TRBD1 (6 bases). The length of the CDR3 is 16 residues. Trimming took 1 base from V and 3 from J, leaving 13 bases between them. From germline, CDR1 is SGHTS and CDR2 YDEGEE. CDR3 nucleotides: TGTGCCAGCAGCTTGAGTATTAGGGGGGCTAATGAAAAACTGTTTTTT. Residues: CASSLSIRGANEKLFF.

This clone was observed a few times. This sequence joins TRBV5-1 and TRBJ2-7, with D perhaps matching TRBD1 (9 bases). The CDR3 is 16 amino acids. V lost 4 bases, J lost 2 bases, and 19 bases lay in between. The germline V gene encodes CDR1 SGHRS and CDR2 YFSETQ. CDR3 residues: CASSPGGRDRAYEQYF. The CDR3 DNA follows: TGCGCCAGCAGCCCGGGGGGGCGGGACAGGGCCTACGAGCAGTACTTC.

The chain carries TRBV7-3 and TRBJ1-3; D perhaps matches TRBD1 (5 bases). Germline V gene sequence: CDR1 SGHTA, CDR2 FQGTGA. Trimming shortened V by 5 bases and J by 2 bases, and 7 bases separated the two germline ends. CDR3 size: 13 residues. CDR3 amino acids: CASSLRAGNTIYF. The CDR3, as DNA: TGTGCCAGCAGCCTCAGGGCTGGAAACACCATATATTTT.

The gene calls are TRBV4-1 and TRBJ2-5, with D unresolved. The CDR3 is 14 amino acids. Per the germline V gene, CDR1 is MGHRA and CDR2 is YSYEKL. Deletions cut 1 base from V and 4 bases from J, with 10 bases between. The CDR3 region has the DNA TGCGCCAGCAGCCAAGGGTCAGTCTCAGAGACCCAGTACTTC. This translates into CASSQGSVSETQYF.

The V and J genes are TRBV10-3 and TRBJ2-1, with D possibly being TRBD2 (5 bases). The V and J ends lost 3 bases and 3 bases respectively, with 12 bases between them. CDR1 and CDR2 from the germline V gene are ENHRY and SYGVKD. The CDR3 contains 15 residues. The CDR3 DNA follows: TGTGCCATCAGTGATTGGCCAGCGGACTACAATGAGCAGTTCTTC. Translating gives CAISDWPADYNEQFF.

CDR3 nucleotides: TGTGCCAGCCGTGCGGGGACAGATACGCAGTATTTT. Amino acids: CASRAGTDTQYF. This chain uses TRBV12-3 or TRBV12-4 with TRBJ2-3, with a possible D match to TRBD2 (6 bases). The CDR3 has 12 amino acids. V was cut by 8 bases and J by 3 bases, with 9 bases left in between.

The chain links TRBV9 to TRBJ2-5; 8 nucleotides align to TRBD1. Losses at the gene ends were 2 bases for V and 0 bases for J; bases not matched to a gene: 3. Germline lookup yields CDR1 SGDLS and CDR2 YYNGEE. This CDR3 comprises 15 residues. As DNA, the CDR3 is TGTGCCAGCAGCGTTCAGGGGGCGTACCAAGAGACCCAGTACTTC. Its translation is CASSVQGAYQETQYF.

The V gene is TRBV19, the J gene TRBJ2-1; D possibly matches TRBD1 or TRBD2 (6 bases each). Between the trimmed V and J ends, which lost 5 bases and 8 bases, there was a span of 13 bases. Germline lookup yields CDR1 LNHDA and CDR2 SQIVND (reference sequence). The CDR3 consists of 13 residues. The CDR3 loop reads CASSGGGTHEQFF. The DNA for the CDR3 is TGTGCCAGTAGTGGAGGGGGGACTCATGAGCAGTTCTTC. The full variable domain, rest sourced from reference TRBV19 and TRBJ2-1, is DGGITQSPKYLFRKEGQNVTLSCEQNLNHDAMYWYRQDPGQGLRLIYYSQIVNDFQKGDIAEGYSVSREKKESFPLTVTSAQKNPTAFYLCASSGGGTHEQFFGPGTRLTVL.

This chain connects TRBV7-8 to TRBJ1-3, with D perhaps TRBD1 (5 bases). With 8 bases removed from V and 0 bases from J, the gap between germline ends came to 14 bases. There are 15 residues in the CDR3. Germline V gives CDR1 SGHVS, CDR2 FQNEAQ. As DNA, the CDR3 is TGTGCCAGCCGCTCCGGGGGGTACTCTGGAAACACCATATATTTT. Translated, it gives CASRSGGYSGNTIYF.

This chain joins TRBV4-1 and TRBJ1-6, with TRBD1 matching over 9 bases. Germline V gene sequence: CDR1 MGHRA, CDR2 YSYEKL. The CDR3 length is 17 residues. J lost 4 bases, V lost 0 bases, and 4 bases had no gene match. CDR3 bases: TGCGCCAGCAGCCAAGATGGGACAGGGATTTATAATTCACCCCTCCACTTT. As protein: CASSQDGTGIYNSPLHF.

The V call is TRBV2, the J call TRBJ1-1, with D unclear. The CDR3 runs 13 residues. In germline, CDR1 is SNHLY, CDR2 FYNNEI. V lost 4 bases and J 4 bases, leaving 10 bases between the germline ends. The CDR3 DNA reads TGTGCCAGCAGTGTAGGGTCAGGCACTGAAGCTTTCTTT. Translated, it gives CASSVGSGTEAFF.

V gene TRBV5-4 combines with J gene TRBJ2-1; D is perhaps TRBD2 (5 bases). Germline CDR1 reads SGHNT; CDR2 reads YYREEE (reference sequence). This CDR3 spans 15 amino acids. The ends were cut back, 2 bases at V and 7 bases at J, with 16 bases in the middle. Here the CDR3 reads CASSFGRANRNEQFF. The CDR3 DNA is TGTGCCAGCAGCTTCGGGCGGGCCAACCGGAATGAGCAGTTCTTC.

The chain carries TRBV6-2 or TRBV6-3 and TRBJ1-1, with no clear D. The germline V and J ends were trimmed by 4 bases and 2 bases, with 8 bases remaining between them. The CDR3 has 13 residues. The germline gives CDR1 MNHEY, CDR2 SVGEGT. The DNA for the CDR3 is TGTGCCAGCAGTTCGAGGGTCAACACTGAAGCTTTCTTT. Amino acids: CASSSRVNTEAFF.

This clone turned up a few times. V usage is TRBV5-1 and J usage is TRBJ2-7; 11 bases align to TRBD2. CDR3 size: 15 residues. The V gene's germline CDR1 is SGHRS and CDR2 YFSETQ. The J segment lost 2 bases and the V segment lost 4 bases, leaving 5 bases of the junction unmatched. The CDR3 sequence: CASSESSGGPYEQYF. The DNA of the CDR3 is TGCGCCAGCAGCGAATCTAGCGGGGGGCCCTACGAGCAGTACTTC.

In DNA, the CDR3 is TGTGCCAGCAGCTTACGGCCTAGCGGGAGTGCAGATACGCAGTATTTT. This codes for CASSLRPSGSADTQYF. This chain connects TRBV7-9 to TRBJ2-3; 10 positions agree with TRBD2. This CDR3 is 16 amino acids long. CDR1 SEHNR and CDR2 FQNEAQ come from the germline V gene (reference sequence). The J segment lost 4 bases and the V segment lost 2 bases, leaving 6 bases of the junction unmatched.